These T cell receptor beta chains were read from a single sample in a study of blood T cell repertoires in COVID-19. Measured with immunoSEQ multiplex PCR; TCRdb has only the in-frame clones, and not every one. This sample has approximately 34,000 clones, with 75% to 90% found just once. The sample was peripheral blood. The receptors derive from a human donor in a cohort sampled during active COVID-19. Both conserved end residues are trimmed from each CDR3. The order of the fields is clone size, V gene, CDR3 length, CDR3 protein. Clone size is given for some rows only: seen once, a few or many times, or a class if the clone is expanded.

NA TRBV12-3/TRBV12-4 11 ASRRLANYGYT
NA TRBV6-2/TRBV6-3 13 ASSNAAYSGNTIY
NA TRBV28 11 ASSLTGIRGYT
few TRBV7-2 11 ASSLGTVYEQY
once TRBV6-2/TRBV6-3 15 ASSYLDGSGSEDTQY
few TRBV3-1/TRBV3-2 9 ASSQLETQY
NA TRBV5-1 14 ASSFGSGGQPREQY
few TRBV29-1 10 SVEGGGLEQF
NA TRBV2 13 ASSPDSSSYNEQF
NA TRBV5-5 13 ASSLEVSGFYEQY
NA TRBV27 15 ASSSTRQGQTNEKLF
NA TRBV7-3 14 ASSSGLAGGQNEQF
NA TRBV6-5 14 ASSYLATASGNEQF
NA TRBV6-2/TRBV6-3 13 ASSHGGAGYNEQF
NA TRBV9 12 ASSVSGSNTEAF
NA TRBV29-1 11 SVRPPGTGELF
NA TRBV5-1 11 ASSFRAGTEAF
NA TRBV4-3 16 ASSQDLVTGVLSYEQY
NA TRBV7-2 14 ASSLAVGSSYNEQF
NA TRBV6-5 10 ASSYMGGEAF
once TRBV30 12 AWSVAGGVGPQH
NA TRBV3-1/TRBV3-2 14 ASSPRTSGRLYEQY
once TRBV6-1 15 ASSEALRRAGANVLT
NA TRBV30 14 AWSVRRTPGSYEQY
NA TRBV5-6 14 ASTFWGKTGGYGYT
NA TRBV27 13 ASSRNGGSRQPQH
NA TRBV18 13 ASSRSGSSYNEQF
medium-sized TRBV5-4 14 ASSWRGTSGSREQY
NA TRBV19 12 ASSTSAGHQPQH
NA TRBV28 12 ASREGTGNSPLH
NA TRBV7-2 14 ASSLTRGGSDNEQF
NA TRBV6-5 14 ASSYSGTGGFNEQF
NA TRBV7-2 12 ASTPSGVRETQY
NA TRBV6-5 13 ASSPSSWGDYEQY
NA TRBV27 14 ASRNLRGGAEYEQY
NA TRBV28 12 ASTLTRPGYEQY
NA TRBV7-3 12 ASSSSSGGGEQF
once TRBV20-1 16 SASGSSGTYWGTDTQY
few TRBV5-4 13 ASRDGTGPFLEQY
NA TRBV5-1 12 ASSLAAGNTEAF
NA TRBV14 14 ASSPQLAGRSYEQY
NA TRBV5-1 13 ASSVGRATNEKLF
NA TRBV6-2/TRBV6-3 11 ASSEGAKGPQH
NA TRBV3-1/TRBV3-2 10 ASSQGLDTQY
NA TRBV11-2 13 ASSEMGTSPYEQY
NA TRBV4-2 12 ASSHLGQNYGYT
NA TRBV5-1 12 ASSSEGVLDEQF
NA TRBV6-1 14 ASSEWSGSKVNEQF
NA TRBV29-1 12 SVAWGTGNTEAF
once TRBV24-1 11 ATSNRAGTGYT
NA TRBV6-5 12 ASRKGGTNEKLF
NA TRBV30 8 ACGLYGYT
NA TRBV30 12 AWRPGQQSYGYT
once TRBV20-1 16 SASRSGATKYSNQPQH
NA TRBV27 13 ASSGLAGELDTQY